A selection of T cell receptor beta chains follows, all from one sample in a study of blood T cell repertoires in COVID-19. This table comes from immunoSEQ multiplex PCR, and its TCRdb copy is limited to in-frame clones, with some not included. The data hold about 250,000 clones, with 85% observed a single time. The source material was peripheral blood. These receptors all stem from a man aged 50-60 years with COVID-19, enrolled during active disease. Each CDR3 is given with its conserved first and last residue. D genes are given only for firm matches. Expanded clones get a size class; other rows say once, few or many, or leave the size out.

v_gene	abundance	j_gene	d_gene	CDR3aa	CDR3nt
TRBV28	-	TRBJ1-2	TRBD1	CASSLDQGAGYGYTF	TGTGCCAGCAGTTTAGACCAGGGGGCGGGCTATGGCTACACCTTC
TRBV3-1/TRBV3-2	-	TRBJ1-2	-	CASSSRLGVSYGYTF	TGTGCCAGCAGCTCAAGGTTAGGAGTCAGCTATGGCTACACCTTC
TRBV4-3	-	TRBJ2-1	-	CASSQRGGTYNEQFF	TGCGCCAGCAGCCAAAGGGGGGGAACCTACAATGAGCAGTTCTTC
TRBV6-4	-	TRBJ2-1	TRBD2	CASSVLAGANNEQFF	TGTGCCAGCAGTGTACTAGCGGGGGCGAACAATGAGCAGTTCTTC
TRBV15	-	TRBJ1-2	-	CATSRDLLEGYTF	TGTGCCACCAGCAGGGACCTACTAGAGGGCTACACCTTC
TRBV10-3	-	TRBJ1-5	-	CAISEQGSNQPQHF	TGTGCCATCAGTGAGCAGGGGAGCAATCAGCCCCAGCATTTT
TRBV19	-	TRBJ2-4	-	CASSIMEGADIQYF	TGTGCCAGTAGTATCATGGAGGGGGCGGACATTCAGTACTTC
TRBV11-3	-	TRBJ2-3	TRBD2	CASSFSGGPNTQYF	TGTGCCAGCAGCTTTAGCGGGGGGCCGAATACGCAGTATTTT
TRBV7-3	-	TRBJ1-5	-	CASSLTLDQPQHF	TGTGCCAGCAGCTTAACTCTAGATCAGCCCCAGCATTTT
TRBV6-1	-	TRBJ1-5	-	CASSEVNRGPQHF	TGTGCCAGCAGTGAAGTCAACCGAGGGCCCCAGCATTTT
TRBV6-5	-	TRBJ2-1	TRBD1	CASSTRTGARNEQFF	TGTGCCAGCAGTACTCGGACAGGGGCGAGGAATGAGCAGTTCTTC
TRBV7-6	-	TRBJ2-1	-	CASSLWDNPGDEQFF	TGTGCCAGCAGCTTATGGGACAACCCGGGCGATGAGCAGTTCTTC
TRBV5-1	-	TRBJ1-4	-	CASSLGSATNEKLFF	TGCGCCAGCAGCTTGGGGAGCGCAACTAATGAAAAACTGTTTTTT
TRBV18	-	TRBJ2-2	-	CASSPPNGQPDTGELFF	TGTGCCAGCTCACCACCGAACGGACAGCCGGACACCGGGGAGCTGTTTTTT
TRBV4-1	-	TRBJ2-2	-	CASSQDGQAGELFF	TGCGCCAGCAGCCAAGATGGTCAGGCCGGGGAGCTGTTTTTT
TRBV3-1/TRBV3-2	few	TRBJ1-1	-	CASSQDYTEAFF	TGTGCCAGCAGCCAAGACTACACTGAAGCTTTCTTT
TRBV19	-	TRBJ2-3	-	CASSILGAAAPDTQYF	TGTGCCAGTAGTATTCTTGGCGCGGCAGCCCCAGATACGCAGTATTTT
TRBV19	-	TRBJ1-2	TRBD1	CASSIDPARTGGSYGYTF	TGTGCCAGTAGTATAGATCCCGCGCGAACAGGGGGCTCCTATGGCTACACCTTC
TRBV12-3/TRBV12-4	many	TRBJ1-2	TRBD1	CASSPSGGRGYTF	TGTGCCAGCAGCCCATCAGGGGGCCGTGGCTACACCTTC
TRBV14	-	TRBJ1-1	-	CASSQERSATEAFF	TGTGCCAGCAGCCAAGAACGCAGCGCCACTGAAGCTTTCTTT
TRBV11-2	-	TRBJ1-2	-	CASSLGRDGYTF	TGTGCCAGCAGCTTAGGGCGGGATGGCTACACCTTC
TRBV28	-	TRBJ1-1	-	CASSFPLRGTNTEAFF	TGTGCCAGCAGTTTTCCTCTAAGGGGGACGAACACTGAAGCTTTCTTT
TRBV5-4	-	TRBJ2-7	TRBD1	CASNIDRAHEQYF	TGTGCCAGCAATATAGACAGGGCCCACGAGCAGTACTTC
TRBV6-5	few	TRBJ1-1	-	CASSYSTSGDTEAFF	TGTGCCAGCAGTTACTCGACCTCCGGGGACACTGAAGCTTTCTTT
TRBV2	-	TRBJ2-1	-	CASSATTRSEQFF	TGTGCCAGCAGTGCCACGACTAGGAGCGAGCAGTTCTTC